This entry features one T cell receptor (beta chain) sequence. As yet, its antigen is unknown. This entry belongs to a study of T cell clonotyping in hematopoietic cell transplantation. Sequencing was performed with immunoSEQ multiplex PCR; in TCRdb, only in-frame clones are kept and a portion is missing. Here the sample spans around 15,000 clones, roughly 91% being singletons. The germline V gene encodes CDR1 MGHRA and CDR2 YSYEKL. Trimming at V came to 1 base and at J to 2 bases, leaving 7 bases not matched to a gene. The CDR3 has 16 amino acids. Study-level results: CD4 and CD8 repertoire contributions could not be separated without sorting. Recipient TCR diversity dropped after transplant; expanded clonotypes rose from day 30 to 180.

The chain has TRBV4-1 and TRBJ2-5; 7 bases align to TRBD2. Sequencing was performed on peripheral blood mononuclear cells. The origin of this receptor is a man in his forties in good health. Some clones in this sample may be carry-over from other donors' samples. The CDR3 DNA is TGCGCCAGCAGCCAAGGAGAAGGGAGGGGTCAAGAGACCCAGTACTTC. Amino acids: CASSQGEGRGQETQYF.